This entry lists 14 T cell receptor beta chains sequenced from one sample in a study of OX40 agonist ivuxolimab in advanced cancers. Assay used: immunoSEQ multiplex PCR; TCRdb lists only in-frame clones, some missing. The sample lists approximately 76,000 clones, around 85% seen once, with roughly 5.5% in the top ten. The sequenced sample was CD4+ or CD8+ T cells sorted from blood, obtained in a trial of the OX40 agonist ivuxolimab. The receptors originated from an adult with an advanced solid tumor such as melanoma, head and neck, liver or kidney cancer.

V and J are TRBV7-9 and TRBJ2-1, with TRBD2 matching over 7 bases. This CDR3 has 16 amino acids. The germline gives CDR1 SEHNR, CDR2 FQNEAQ (reference sequence). The junction had 10 bases not matched to a gene; V was cut back by 1 base and J by 7 bases. The CDR3 region is CASSLGPAGEGNEQFF. In nucleotides, the CDR3 is TGTGCCAGCAGCTTAGGTCCTGCGGGAGAGGGTAATGAGCAGTTCTTC. Supplemented by reference TRBV7-9 and TRBJ2-1, the full variable domain reads DTGVSQNPRHKITKRGQNVTFRCDPISEHNRLYWYRQTLGQGPEFLTYFQNEAQLEKSRLLSDRFSAERPKGSFSTLEIQRTEQGDSAMYLCASSLGPAGEGNEQFFGPGTRLTVL.

V gene TRBV7-8 combines with J gene TRBJ1-5; D remains ambiguous. V was pared by 1 base and J by 1 base, with 2 bases between. Germline CDR1 reads SGHVS; CDR2 reads FQNEAQ. This CDR3 contains 13 residues. This chain's CDR3 is CASSLVSNQPQHF. CDR3 nucleotides: TGTGCCAGCAGCTTAGTAAGCAATCAGCCCCAGCATTTT.

The chain is built from TRBV19 and TRBJ2-2; D is ambiguous. Deletions cut 5 bases from V and 1 base from J, with 14 bases between. The CDR3 has 16 amino acids. Germline V gene sequence: CDR1 LNHDA, CDR2 SQIVND (reference sequence). The DNA of the CDR3 is TGTGCCAGTAGTCCCCGAGCAGGCTGGAACACCGGGGAGCTGTTTTTT. Translating gives CASSPRAGWNTGELFF.

This clone has just one count. The rearrangement uses TRBV5-4 and TRBJ1-5; TRBD1 agrees at 7 bases. The ends lost 0 bases at V and 5 bases at J; junction bases unmatched: 5. From germline, CDR1 is SGHNT and CDR2 YYREEE (reference sequence). The CDR3 runs to 15 residues. CDR3 sequence reads: CASSLDKGAYQPQHF. As DNA, the CDR3 is TGTGCCAGCAGCTTGGATAAGGGGGCCTATCAGCCCCAGCATTTT.

The V call is TRBV7-9, the J call TRBJ2-1; 7 bases line up with TRBD2. The CDR3 runs 15 residues. After removal of 5 bases from V and 7 bases from J, the junction contained 11 bases not matched to a gene. Germline V gene data show CDR1 as SEHNR and CDR2 as FQNEAQ (reference sequence). This CDR3 reads CASSPRRERLNEQFF. As DNA, the CDR3 is TGTGCCAGCAGCCCTCGGCGGGAGCGGCTAAATGAGCAGTTCTTC.

The V gene is TRBV7-9, the J gene TRBJ1-4; the D is unclear. This CDR3 region has 15 residues. Between the trimmed V and J ends, which lost 4 bases and 4 bases, there was a span of 13 bases. From germline, CDR1 is SEHNR and CDR2 FQNEAQ (reference sequence). The CDR3 sequence: CASSSGGLHNEKLFF. Here the CDR3 DNA reads TGTGCCAGCAGCTCCGGCGGGCTTCATAATGAAAAACTGTTTTTT.

This clone was seen only once. This could be a read error, since a much larger clone is one nucleotide away. The same CDR3 is also encoded by other DNA sequences in this sample. The chain has TRBV5-1 and TRBJ1-1; maybe TRBD1 (5 bases). The ends were cut back, 2 bases at V and 1 base at J, with 6 bases in the middle. The CDR3 covers 13 residues. Germline values: CDR1 SGHRS, CDR2 YFSETQ. The CDR3 DNA follows: TGCGCCAGCAGCTTAACAGGGAACACTGAAGCTTTCTTT. Its protein is CASSLTGNTEAFF.

This rearrangement joins TRBV5-6 to TRBJ1-1; D is undetermined. V shed 4 bases and J shed 5 bases, with 15 bases lying between them. Germline CDR1 SGHDT, CDR2 YYEEEE. The CDR3 totals 14 residues. As DNA, the CDR3 is TGTGCCAGCAGCGCGAAGCAAATCGTAACTGAAGCTTTCTTT. Protein sequence: CASSAKQIVTEAFF.

Comment on this clone: Compared with germline, one end of the junction differs, possibly owing to a read error. The rearrangement links TRBV5-1 to TRBJ2-7; D is ambiguous. This CDR3 is 12 amino acids long. The germline V gene encodes CDR1 SGHRS and CDR2 YFSETQ. The CDR3 loop is CASSQPSSGQYF. The DNA for the CDR3 is TGTGCCAGCAGCCAGCCCTCTTCCGGGCAGTACTTC.

V gene TRBV27 combines with J gene TRBJ2-7; D perhaps matches TRBD2 (6 bases). V lost 0 bases and J lost 4, with 19 bases in between. This CDR3 comprises 17 residues. Per the germline V gene, CDR1 is MNHEY and CDR2 is SMNVEV (reference sequence). CDR3 residues: CASSLSLGPSDLYEQYF. In DNA, the CDR3 is TGTGCCAGCAGTTTATCGTTAGGGCCTAGCGACCTATACGAGCAGTACTTC.

In DNA form, the CDR3 reads TGTGCCAGCAGCTTGGTGGGGGTCCACAATGAGCAGTTCTTC. It yields the protein CASSLVGVHNEQFF. The J gene is TRBJ2-1, the V gene TRBV5-6, with D tentatively TRBD1 or TRBD2 (5 bases each). The germline V and J ends were trimmed by 0 bases and 5 bases, with 9 bases remaining between them. The CDR3 loop spans 14 amino acids. CDR1 and CDR2 from the germline V gene are SGHDT and YYEEEE.

This clone was recorded once. The chain joins TRBV6-5 to TRBJ1-5; weak D call: TRBD1 (5 bases). Trimming shortened V by 5 bases and J by 0 bases, and 8 bases separated the two germline ends. Germline CDR1 MNHEY, CDR2 SVGAGI. The CDR3 spans 14 residues. CDR3 amino acids: CASSDSYSNQPQHF. Here the CDR3 DNA reads TGTGCCAGCAGTGACAGCTATAGCAATCAGCCCCAGCATTTT.

In this sample, this clone turned up a few times. The chain combines TRBV7-3 with TRBJ1-6, with a tentative D call TRBD1 (5 bases). CDR3 size: 13 residues. Looked up from germline, CDR1 is SGHTA and CDR2 is FQGTGA. Trimming removed 2 bases from V and 13 bases from J, with 12 bases in between. As DNA, the CDR3 is TGTGCCAGCAGCTTATTATCTGGGGCTCCCCTCCACTTT. Translating it yields CASSLLSGAPLHF.

The J gene is TRBJ1-2, the V gene TRBV7-3; maybe TRBD1 (5 bases). The CDR3 has 14 residues. Germline CDR1 and CDR2: SGHTA and FQGTGA. Trimming removed 3 bases from V and 0 bases from J, with 8 bases in between. CDR3 in amino acids: CASSLDTTNYGYTF. CDR3 DNA: TGTGCCAGCAGCTTGGACACAACTAACTATGGCTACACCTTC.